This entry lists 14 T cell receptor beta chains sequenced from one sample in a study of glioma-infiltrating T cells. TCR alpha and beta CDR3 regions were amplified from RNA using iRepertoire nested multiplex PCR. MiXCR was run by TCRdb on the multiplex PCR reads, yielding one entry per CDR3 protein. This sample carries about 99,000 distinct CDR3 sequences, about 30% of them seen once, and the ten largest clones take 40% to 45%. The sequenced sample consisted of glioma tissue, nonneoplastic brain tissue, or PBMCs (not recorded which). The receptor set was obtained from a human donor with low-grade glioma or glioblastoma, undergoing nonglioma brain surgery, or in good health (not recorded which).

This chain joins TRBV6-2 or TRBV6-3 and TRBJ1-2; perhaps TRBD1 as D (5 bases). There are 17 residues in the CDR3. Germline V lookup: CDR1 MNHEY, CDR2 SVGEGT. Trimming shortened V by 0 bases and J by 6 bases, and 20 bases separated the two germline ends. The CDR3 sequence: CASSYSGGTAVGDGYTF. In DNA, the CDR3 is TGTGCCAGCAGTTACTCAGGCGGGACCGCGGTAGGCGATGGCTACACCTTC.

This clonotype was found many times. V usage is TRBV27 and J usage is TRBJ2-7; 9 bases line up with TRBD2. With V trimmed by 2 bases and J by 2 bases, 7 bases remained unmatched. Germline assignment: CDR1 MNHEY and CDR2 SMNVEV (reference sequence). The CDR3 is 16 residues long. This CDR3 reads CASSLPIAGGTYEQYF. As DNA, the CDR3 is TGTGCCAGCAGTTTACCTATCGCGGGGGGGACCTACGAGCAGTACTTC.

The gene calls are TRBV11-2 and TRBJ2-7; 10 bases line up with TRBD1. Germline CDR1 SGHAT, CDR2 FQNNGV. V lost 3 bases, J lost 4 bases, and 12 bases stayed unmatched. The CDR3 consists of 17 residues. CDR3 loop: CASSFSTGTGVGYEQYF. The CDR3 nucleotides are TGTGCCAGCAGCTTCTCGACTGGGACAGGGGTAGGGTACGAGCAGTACTTC.

This clonotype was counted only a few times. V is TRBV5-1 and J is TRBJ2-5; D is unresolved. There are 14 residues in the CDR3. Trimming cost V 0 bases and J 1 base, with 7 bases left between them. Germline CDR1 SGHRS, CDR2 YFSETQ. In DNA form, the CDR3 reads TGCGCCAGCAGCTTGGAAAGGGCCCAAGAGACCCAGTACTTC. This translates into CASSLERAQETQYF. The full variable domain, its missing parts supplied by reference TRBV5-1 and TRBJ2-5, is KAGVTQTPRYLIKTRGQQVTLSCSPISGHRSVSWYQQTPGQGLQFLFEYFSETQRNKGNFPGRFSGRQFSNSRSEMNVSTLELGDSALYLCASSLERAQETQYFGPGTRLLVL.

To note about this clonotype: This clone may be a read error of a much larger clone one base away. V usage is TRBV6-2 or TRBV6-3 and J usage is TRBJ1-6; D is unresolved. The CDR3 is 15 amino acids. Per the germline V gene, CDR1 is MNHEY and CDR2 is SVGEGT. The DNA of the CDR3 is TGTGCCAGAAGTTACGGGCACAGCCGGAATTCACCCCTCCACTTT. It encodes CARSYGHSRNSPLHF.

This chain uses TRBV4-1 with TRBJ1-4, with unresolved D. Trimming removed 0 bases from V and 7 bases from J, with 9 bases in between. The CDR3 has 14 residues. The germline V gene encodes CDR1 MGHRA and CDR2 YSYEKL. The CDR3 DNA sequence: TGCGCCAGCAGCCAAGATCGGAGGGTTGAAAAACTGTTTTTT. Amino acid sequence: CASSQDRRVEKLFF.

V and J are TRBV5-1 and TRBJ2-3; 12 bases align to TRBD2. Germline lookup yields CDR1 SGHRS and CDR2 YFSETQ. V was clipped by 1 base and J by 5 bases; unmatched bases: 2. The length of the CDR3 is 15 residues. The CDR3 DNA is TGCGCCAGCAGCTTGACTAGCGGGGGGATAGATACGCAGTATTTT. This translates into CASSLTSGGIDTQYF.

Regarding this clonotype: A clone one base away is much larger, so this may be a read error. V and J are TRBV28 and TRBJ2-7; perhaps TRBD2 as D (6 bases). Germline CDR1 and CDR2: MDHEN and SYDVKM. Trimming shortened V by 8 bases and J by 2 bases, and 10 bases separated the two germline ends. The CDR3 spans 12 residues. CDR3 sequence reads: CASLRGTYEQYF. CDR3 DNA sequence: TGTGCCAGCCTACGGGGGACCTACGAGCAGTACTTC.

Details on this clonotype: A read error may produce the germline difference seen at one junction end. This chain uses TRBV2 with TRBJ2-5, with D hard to call. CDR1 and CDR2 from the germline V gene are SNHLY and FYNNEI. The CDR3 length is 11 residues. CDR3 nucleotide sequence: TGTGCCAGCAGTCTGAGAGAGACCAAGTACTTC. This translates into CASSLRETKYF.

Comment on this clonotype: One end of the junction varies from germline; a read error may be responsible. V is TRBV20-1 and J is TRBJ2-3; 12 bases align to TRBD2. The germline V gene encodes CDR1 DFQATT and CDR2 SNEGSKA (reference sequence). CDR3 length: 13 amino acids. The CDR3 loop reads CSASSGGAQSHYF. CDR3 bases: TGCAGTGCTTCTAGCGGGGGGGCACAGTCGCATTATTTT.

To note about this clonotype: A much larger clone lies a single base off, so this may be a read error. This CDR3 is missing its conserved last phenylalanine or tryptophan, likely due to a read error. This sequence joins TRBV7-9 and TRBJ2-7, with 7 bases matching TRBD1. With V trimmed by 3 bases and J by 9 bases, 5 bases remained unmatched. Germline values: CDR1 SEHNR, CDR2 FQNEAQ (reference sequence). This CDR3 spans 12 amino acids. The CDR3 spells CASSLTGMAQYL. The CDR3 DNA follows: TGTGCCAGCAGCTTGACAGGGATGGCGCAGTACCTC.

Comments on this clonotype: Being one base from a much bigger clone, this may be a read error. The V gene is TRBV7-2, the J gene TRBJ1-1; TRBD1 agrees at 11 bases. V lost 4 bases to trimming and J lost 5 bases; unmatched junction nucleotides: 6. The germline CDR1 and CDR2 sequences are SGHTA and FQGNSA. The CDR3 totals 15 residues. The DNA for the CDR3 is TGTGCCAGCAGCTCCAGGACAGGGGGCGGAACTGAAGCTTTCTTT. Its translation: CASSSRTGGGTEAFF.

This clonotype appeared many times. This sequence joins TRBV20-1 and TRBJ1-1, with 9 bases aligning to TRBD1. With 5 bases clipped from V and 6 bases from J, the junction kept 7 bases outside the gene matches. The CDR3 has 13 residues. Germline assignment: CDR1 DFQATT and CDR2 SNEGSKA (reference sequence). CDR3 nucleotides: TGCAGTGCTGGTGGACAGGGGATGTCTGAAGCTTTCTTT. Protein: CSAGGQGMSEAFF.

Comments on this clonotype: It may be a read error: a sequence one base away is much more abundant. The chain is built from TRBV25-1 and TRBJ2-2, with TRBD1 as a possible D gene (5 bases). The CDR3 length is 14 residues. The V gene's germline CDR1 is MGHDK and CDR2 SYGVNS. CDR3 coding DNA: TGTGCCAGCCGTGACAGTGCGAACAACGGGGAGCTGTTTTTT. Its translation: CASRDSANNGELFF.